The entry below gives a single T cell receptor beta chain sequence along with its context. This specimen comes from a study of CD8+ T cells in alopecia areata. Sample treatment: oral pan-JAK inhibitor, 5-10 mg twice daily. cDNA prepared by RNA extraction and subsequent reverse transcription served as the template for sequencing. The repertoire was sequenced with immunoSEQ multiplex PCR; TCRdb's copy has only in-frame clones and lacks some. This sample carries roughly 150,000 clones, 54% of them seen once, and the ten largest clones take 15%. Source: CD8+ T cells sorted from blood, taken at week 4, from a patient treated with tofacitinib. This TCR was sampled from a human donor with alopecia areata.

The chain's CDR3 is CASSKAGGPDTQYF. DNA for the CDR3: TGTGCCAGCAGCAAAGCGGGGGGGCCCGATACGCAGTATTTT. This sequence joins TRBV6-5 and TRBJ2-3, with 10 bases identical to TRBD2. Germline CDR1 MNHEY, CDR2 SVGAGI. The CDR3 runs to 14 residues. V lost 6 bases, J lost 6 bases, and 6 bases stayed unmatched.